This is a list of T cell receptor beta chains from one sample in a study of T-cell reconstitution after alpha-beta-depleted transplantation in children. Each CDR3 protein gets one entry after TCRdb re-called the PCR reads with MiXCR. This table has about 830,000 distinct CDR3 sequences, around 17% appearing once. Sequenced material: PBMCs, mostly from graft donor cells, taken 360 days after TCRalphabeta/CD19-depleted stem cell transplant. These receptors all come from a male patient younger than 18 who had a stem cell transplant for acute lymphoblastic leukemia, so the T cells may come from the graft donor. Both conserved end residues are part of each CDR3. A D gene is named only where the DNA matches it firmly. Some rows mark clone size as missing; the rest say once, few, many or name a class of expanded clone.

abundance	v_gene	j_gene	d_gene	CDR3nt	CDR3aa
few	TRBV13	TRBJ2-7	NA	TGTGCCAGCAGCTCGGGACGGTTCACGGAGCAGTACTTC	CASSSGRFTEQYF
NA	TRBV28	TRBJ2-7	NA	TGTGCCAGCAGTTTCCCGGGACCCAACTACGAGCAGTACTTC	CASSFPGPNYEQYF
NA	TRBV20-1	TRBJ2-7	TRBD2	TGCAGTGCTAGGTCCCTTCCAGCGGGGAATAACGAGCAGTACTTC	CSARSLPAGNNEQYF
few	TRBV27	TRBJ1-1	TRBD1	TGTGCCAGCGCTCCAGGACAGGGCTATGAAGCTTTCTTT	CASAPGQGYEAFF
few	TRBV24-1	TRBJ2-1	NA	TGTGCCACCAGTGATCCACGAAGAATGGATGAGCAGTTCTTC	CATSDPRRMDEQFF
NA	TRBV20-1	TRBJ1-2	NA	TGCAGCGCGGCGGACTATGGCTACACCTTC	CSAADYGYTF
many	TRBV5-6	TRBJ2-7	NA	TGTGCCAGCAGCCCCCTACGGGTAGAAGGTGTCAACGAGCAGTACTTC	CASSPLRVEGVNEQYF
NA	TRBV5-4	TRBJ2-5	NA	TGTGCCAGCAGCTTGGCCTGGTCGAACCGGCCACAGGGATTATCAGAGACCCAGTACTTC	CASSLAWSNRPQGLSETQYF
NA	TRBV5-1	TRBJ1-1	TRBD1	TGCGCCAGCAGCTTGTGGGCAGGGGGCCCCCTGAACACTGAAGCTTTCTTT	CASSLWAGGPLNTEAFF
NA	TRBV29-1	TRBJ1-2	NA	TGCAGCGGACTCAGAGGCCGTACGATAGCTAACTATGGCTACACCTTC	CSGLRGRTIANYGYTF
many	TRBV7-6	TRBJ2-1	TRBD2	TGTGCCAGCAGCTTAGCAGCGGGAGCCTATGAGCAGTTCTTC	CASSLAAGAYEQFF
many	TRBV29-1	TRBJ1-3	NA	TGCAGCGTTGAAGATAAGAGGGGAGGTTATGGAAACACCATATATTTT	CSVEDKRGGYGNTIYF
few	TRBV5-1	TRBJ2-6	TRBD1	TGCGCCAGCAGAAAGGGACAGGGAAGAGCTGGGGCCAACGTCCTGACTTTC	CASRKGQGRAGANVLTF
NA	TRBV10-3	TRBJ2-7	TRBD2	TGTGCCATCAGTGACAGGACTAGCGGGAAAAAGACCTACGAGCAGTACTTC	CAISDRTSGKKTYEQYF
NA	TRBV10-3	TRBJ2-2	TRBD2	TGTGCCATCAGTGGACTAGCGGGAACCGGGGAGCTGTTTTTT	CAISGLAGTGELFF
few	TRBV10-3	TRBJ1-1	TRBD1	TGTGCCATAGACTACAGGGGCCCGACAGTGAACACTGAAGCTTTCTTT	CAIDYRGPTVNTEAFF
few	TRBV27	TRBJ1-1	NA	TGTGCCAGCTCGTTCACTCGTCGGATTACGAACACTGAAGCTTTCTTT	CASSFTRRITNTEAFF
few	TRBV4-1	TRBJ2-5	TRBD2	TGCGCCAGCAGCCAAGGGCTAGCGGTCCCGTACCAAGAGACCCAGTACTTC	CASSQGLAVPYQETQYF
many	TRBV20-1	TRBJ2-2	NA	TGCAGTGCTTTGACGGGCCATGCCGGGGAGCTGTTTTTT	CSALTGHAGELFF
NA	TRBV20-1	TRBJ2-7	NA	TGCAGTGCTAGCGGGTTCTCCTACGAGCAGTACTTC	CSASGFSYEQYF
few	TRBV7-7	TRBJ2-7	NA	TGTGCCAGCAGCTGGGACTGGACCTACGAGCAGTACTTC	CASSWDWTYEQYF
few	TRBV5-1	TRBJ2-7	TRBD1	TGCGCCAGCAGCACCCACAGGGGAAACGAGCAGTACTTC	CASSTHRGNEQYF
NA	TRBV18	TRBJ2-1	NA	TGTGCCAGCTCACCGACACCATCGGTGCCTGAGCAGTTCTTC	CASSPTPSVPEQFF
few	TRBV12-3/TRBV12-4	TRBJ2-7	NA	TGTGCCAGCAAGTCGGGAGTAAAGAGCTACGAGCAGTACTTC	CASKSGVKSYEQYF
NA	TRBV6-1	TRBJ2-3	TRBD2	TGTGCCAGCAGTCCGACTAGCGGGGGGTCCACAGATACGCAGTATTTT	CASSPTSGGSTDTQYF
few	TRBV20-1	TRBJ2-7	TRBD2	TGCAGTGCTAGAACTAGCGGGAGGGGCAACGAGCAGTACTTC	CSARTSGRGNEQYF
few	TRBV30	TRBJ1-1	TRBD1	TGTGCCGTCGAGACAGGGGTCGGCACTGAAGCTTTCTTT	CAVETGVGTEAFF
few	TRBV29-1	TRBJ1-2	TRBD1	TGCAGCGTCCAACAGGGGGCAAAGCATGGCTACACCTTC	CSVQQGAKHGYTF
once	TRBV18	TRBJ1-2	TRBD1	TGTGCCAGCTCACCACCGGTAGGGGGCGCATCAGGAAACTATGGCTACACCTTC	CASSPPVGGASGNYGYTF
few	TRBV15	TRBJ2-5	NA	TGTGCCACCAGCCTGGGTGAGGGGCGGCAAGAGACCCAGTACTTC	CATSLGEGRQETQYF
few	TRBV4-1	TRBJ1-1	NA	TGCGCCAGCAGCCTCACACGAGGGGAGACAAATGAAGCTTTCTTT	CASSLTRGETNEAFF
few	TRBV11-2	TRBJ2-7	NA	TGTGCCAGCAGTCCACCCCCGCTTTCCTACGAGCAGTACTTC	CASSPPPLSYEQYF
few	TRBV25-1	TRBJ1-6	NA	TGTGCCAGCAGATCGTCGGAGCCACCCCTCCACTTT	CASRSSEPPLHF
NA	TRBV18	TRBJ2-5	TRBD2	TGTGCCAGCTCACCTGGACTAGCGGTGGGGGAGACCCAGTACTTC	CASSPGLAVGETQYF
NA	TRBV6-1	TRBJ1-5	NA	TGTGCCAGCAGTAGGGGAGCGGTAGGTCAGCCCCAGCATTTT	CASSRGAVGQPQHF
NA	TRBV15	TRBJ2-2	NA	TGTGCCACCAGCAGTGCATCCGCCACCGGGGAGCTGTTTTTT	CATSSASATGELFF
many	TRBV7-9	TRBJ2-7	TRBD2	TGTGCCAGCAGCTTAGTTGGGACTAGCGGGAGCGGATACGAGCAGTACTTC	CASSLVGTSGSGYEQYF
few	TRBV7-6	TRBJ2-7	TRBD1	TGTGCCAGCAGCCCTGGACAGGGAAGGGCTGAAGAGCAGTACTTC	CASSPGQGRAEEQYF
few	TRBV29-1	TRBJ2-1	NA	TGCAGCGGGGGTTTGGCTAATCCTCTGAATGAGCAGTTCTTC	CSGGLANPLNEQFF
NA	TRBV27	TRBJ1-2	NA	TGTGCCAGCAGTTTCGGACAGACGTATGGCTACACCTTC	CASSFGQTYGYTF
many	TRBV12-3/TRBV12-4	TRBJ1-3	NA	TGTGCCAGCAGTTTAATAGGAAGCTCTGGAAACACCATATATTTT	CASSLIGSSGNTIYF
NA	TRBV12-3/TRBV12-4	TRBJ2-5	TRBD1	TGTGCCAGCAGGGCGACAGGGGAAGGGGAGACCCAGTACTTC	CASRATGEGETQYF
few	TRBV15	TRBJ2-5	NA	TGTGCCACCAGCAGAGATCGGCAGGGCCATCAAGAGACCCAGTACTTC	CATSRDRQGHQETQYF
NA	TRBV7-2	TRBJ2-5	NA	TGTGCCAGCAGCCCCCATGGTGGGACGGAGACCCAGTACTTC	CASSPHGGTETQYF
many	TRBV5-1	TRBJ2-1	NA	TGCGCCAGCAGCTTGAGGACTGAGTACAATGAGCAGTTCTTC	CASSLRTEYNEQFF
NA	TRBV12-3/TRBV12-4	TRBJ2-1	TRBD2	TGTGCCAGCAGCGTACTAGCGGGTGTCTCTGGGGAGCAGTTCTTC	CASSVLAGVSGEQFF
few	TRBV20-1	TRBJ2-5	NA	TGCATGGGGCGGGAACAAGAGACCCAGTACTTC	CMGREQETQYF
NA	TRBV12-3/TRBV12-4	TRBJ1-1	NA	TGTGCCAGCAGTTGTCCGGAGGGGGACACTGAAGCTTTCTTT	CASSCPEGDTEAFF
NA	TRBV5-1	TRBJ2-3	NA	TGCGCCAGCAGCTTGGGGGTGACGGGAGCTTGGGGCACAGATACGCAGTATTTT	CASSLGVTGAWGTDTQYF
NA	TRBV5-1	TRBJ2-7	TRBD1	TGCGCCAGCAGATCCCCAGGGGGCGGTTCCTACGAGCAGTACTTC	CASRSPGGGSYEQYF
few	TRBV27	TRBJ2-1	TRBD2	TGTGCCAGCACCCGGACTAGCTCTTACAATGAGCAGTTCTTC	CASTRTSSYNEQFF
NA	TRBV7-9	TRBJ2-7	TRBD1	TGTGCCAGCAGCCCAGCGGACAGGGTCTACGAGCAGTACTTC	CASSPADRVYEQYF
NA	TRBV15	TRBJ1-1	NA	TGTGCCACCGGCCATAGAGTGAACACTGAAGCTTTCTTT	CATGHRVNTEAFF
NA	TRBV12-3/TRBV12-4	TRBJ2-1	NA	TGTGCCAGCAGAAACACCGGGGCCAGAGGCGGTGAGCAGTTCTTC	CASRNTGARGGEQFF
many	TRBV10-3	TRBJ2-5	TRBD1	TGTGCCATCAGTCCTTTAGGGGACAGGGGCCAAGAGACCCAGTACTTC	CAISPLGDRGQETQYF